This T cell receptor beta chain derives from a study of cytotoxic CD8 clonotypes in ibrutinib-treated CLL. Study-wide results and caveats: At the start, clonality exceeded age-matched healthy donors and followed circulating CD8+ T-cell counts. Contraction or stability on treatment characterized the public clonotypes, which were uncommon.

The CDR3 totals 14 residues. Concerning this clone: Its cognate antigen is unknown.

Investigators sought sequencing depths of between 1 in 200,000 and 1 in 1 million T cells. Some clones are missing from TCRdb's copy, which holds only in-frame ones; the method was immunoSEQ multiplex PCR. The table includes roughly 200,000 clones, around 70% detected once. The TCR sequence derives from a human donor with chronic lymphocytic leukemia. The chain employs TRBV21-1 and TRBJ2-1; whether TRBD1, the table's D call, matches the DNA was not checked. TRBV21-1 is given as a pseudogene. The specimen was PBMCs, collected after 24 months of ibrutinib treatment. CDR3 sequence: CASSKGRGRYEQFF. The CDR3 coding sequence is TGTGCCAGCAGCAAAGGAAGGGGGCGCTATGAGCAGTTCTTC.